A selection of T cell receptor beta chains follows, all from one sample in a study of circulating tumor DNA in untreated peripheral T-cell lymphoma. This table comes from immunoSEQ multiplex PCR, and its TCRdb copy is limited to in-frame clones, with some not included. The listing contains approximately 35 clones. Sequencing input: cell-free DNA from blood serum. All receptors come from a human donor with peripheral T-cell lymphoma. Both conserved end residues are part of each CDR3. A D gene is named only where the DNA matches it firmly. Size values are once, few and many counts, or a class for expanded clones, and some rows have none.

>TRBD2|TRBV7-6|TRBJ2-2|once
TGTGCCAGCAGCTTCGGGACTAGCGGGGGGGTAAACACCGGGGAGCTGTTTTTT
CASSFGTSGGVNTGELFF
>TRBD1|TRBV9|TRBJ2-2|-
TGTGCCAGCAGCGAAACTACCATCCTCGGGACAGTTGGCGGGGAGCTGTTTTTT
CASSETTILGTVGGELFF
>-|TRBV6-1|TRBJ1-4|-
TGTGCCAGCAAAACGGACCTGGGGGTTAATGAAAAACTGTTTTTT
CASKTDLGVNEKLFF
>-|TRBV19|TRBJ2-3|few
TGTGCCAGTAATACGGGAGTTTGGGATACGCAGTATTTT
CASNTGVWDTQYF
>-|TRBV5-1|TRBJ2-3|-
TGCGCCAGCAGCTTAGGACGACCAGATACGCAGTATTTT
CASSLGRPDTQYF
>-|TRBV21-1|TRBJ1-6|-
TGTGCCAGCAGACACATACATCATAATTCACCCCTCCACTTT
CASRHIHHNSPLHF
>-|TRBV19|TRBJ1-2|-
TGTGCCAGTAGCGACTCCCCGAACTATGGCTACACCTTC
CASSDSPNYGYTF
>TRBD2|TRBV18|TRBJ2-1|-
TGTGCCAGCTCAGTGACTAGCGGGGGGCACTCCTACAATGAGCAGTTCTTC
CASSVTSGGHSYNEQFF
>-|TRBV9|TRBJ2-1|-
TGTGCCAGCAGCCCGGGGGCAGGGGCTTACAATGAGCAGTTCTTC
CASSPGAGAYNEQFF
>-|TRBV21-1|TRBJ2-1|-
TGTGCCAGCAGTACCACTCTACACCATTCCGACAATGAGCAGTTCTTC
CASSTTLHHSDNEQFF
>-|TRBV4-2|TRBJ1-2|-
TGTGCCAGCAGCCAGGGAATCGGATCCTCATATGGCTACACCTTC
CASSQGIGSSYGYTF
>-|TRBV2|TRBJ1-6|-
TGTGCCAGCAGTGAACAAAGCTCCTATAATTCACCCCTCCACTTT
CASSEQSSYNSPLHF
>TRBD1|TRBV27|TRBJ1-6|-
TGTGCCAGCAGTTTATATGGGCGCAGGGGGAATTCACCCCTCCACTTT
CASSLYGRRGNSPLHF
>-|TRBV19|TRBJ1-1|once
TGTGCCAGTAGTATTGGCCTTTGGGTCGCTGAAGCTTTCTTT
CASSIGLWVAEAFF
>-|TRBV2|TRBJ2-5|-
TGTGCCAGCAGTGAGGTTTGGAGGGAGACCCAGTACTTC
CASSEVWRETQYF
>-|TRBV6-1|TRBJ2-3|-
TGTGCCAGCAGTGAATATCCAGTGAGCACAGATACGCAGTATTTT
CASSEYPVSTDTQYF